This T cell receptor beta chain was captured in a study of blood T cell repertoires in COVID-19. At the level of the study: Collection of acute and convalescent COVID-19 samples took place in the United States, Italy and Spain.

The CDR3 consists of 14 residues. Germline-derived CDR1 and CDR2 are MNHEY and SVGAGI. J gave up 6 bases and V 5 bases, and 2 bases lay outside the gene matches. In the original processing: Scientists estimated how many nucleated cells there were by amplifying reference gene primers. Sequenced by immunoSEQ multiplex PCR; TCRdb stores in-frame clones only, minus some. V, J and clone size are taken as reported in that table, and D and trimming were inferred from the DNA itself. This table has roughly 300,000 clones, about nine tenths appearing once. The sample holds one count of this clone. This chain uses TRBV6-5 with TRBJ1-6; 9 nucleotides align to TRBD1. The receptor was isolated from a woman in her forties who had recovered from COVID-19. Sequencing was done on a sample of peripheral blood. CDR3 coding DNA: TGTGCCAGCAGTAGGGGACAGGGTAATTCACCCCTCCACTTT. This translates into CASSRGQGNSPLHF.